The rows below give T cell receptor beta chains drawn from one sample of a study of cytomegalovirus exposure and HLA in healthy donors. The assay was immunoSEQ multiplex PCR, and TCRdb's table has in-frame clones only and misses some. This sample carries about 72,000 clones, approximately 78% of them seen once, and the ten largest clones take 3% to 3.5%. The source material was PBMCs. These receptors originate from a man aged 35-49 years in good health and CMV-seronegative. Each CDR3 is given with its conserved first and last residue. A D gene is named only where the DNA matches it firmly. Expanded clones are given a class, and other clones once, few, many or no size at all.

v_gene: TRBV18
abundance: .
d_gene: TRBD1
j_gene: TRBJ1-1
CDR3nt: TGTGCCAGCTCACCGACGACAGGGATGAACACTGAAGCTTTCTTT
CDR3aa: CASSPTTGMNTEAFF

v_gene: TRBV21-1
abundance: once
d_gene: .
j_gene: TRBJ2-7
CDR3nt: TGTGCCAGCAGCGGACACAGGAGACACTACGAGCAGTACTTC
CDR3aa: CASSGHRRHYEQYF

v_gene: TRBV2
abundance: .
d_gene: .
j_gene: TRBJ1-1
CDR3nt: TGTGCCAGCATCGGGGGTTATCTTGAAGCTTTCTTT
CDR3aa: CASIGGYLEAFF

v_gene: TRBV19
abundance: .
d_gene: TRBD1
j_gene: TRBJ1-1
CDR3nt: TGTGCCAGTAGAGTCACAGGGGGCGGGATGAACACTGAAGCTTTCTTT
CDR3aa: CASRVTGGGMNTEAFF

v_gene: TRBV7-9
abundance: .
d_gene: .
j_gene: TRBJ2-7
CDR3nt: TGTGCCAGCAGCTTAACCGCGCGGGGTCCCCACGAGCAGTACTTC
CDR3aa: CASSLTARGPHEQYF

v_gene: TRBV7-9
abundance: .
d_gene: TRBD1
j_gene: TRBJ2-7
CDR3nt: TGTTCCAGCAGCTTAGGCGGACAGGGTGGCGAGCAGTACTTC
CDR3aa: CSSSLGGQGGEQYF

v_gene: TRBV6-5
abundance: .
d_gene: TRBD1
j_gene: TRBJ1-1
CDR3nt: TGTGCCAGCAGTCTGGGACAGGGGGACACTGAAGCTTTCTTT
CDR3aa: CASSLGQGDTEAFF

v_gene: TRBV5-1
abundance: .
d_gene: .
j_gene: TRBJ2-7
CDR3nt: TGCGCCAGCAGCTTGGGTGGGGGGAGCTCCTACGAGCAGTACTTC
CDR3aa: CASSLGGGSSYEQYF

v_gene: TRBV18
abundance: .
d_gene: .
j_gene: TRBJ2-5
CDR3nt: TGTGCCAGCTCACCAATGACAGATCAAGAGACCCAGTACTTC
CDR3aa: CASSPMTDQETQYF

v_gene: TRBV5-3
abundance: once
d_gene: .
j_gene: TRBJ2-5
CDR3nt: TGTGCCAGAAGCGCGACAACGGAGGGGGAGACCCAGTACTTC
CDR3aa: CARSATTEGETQYF

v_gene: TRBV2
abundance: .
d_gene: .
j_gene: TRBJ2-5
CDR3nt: TGTGCCAGCAAAAGGGAGCAAGAGACCCAGTACTTC
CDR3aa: CASKREQETQYF

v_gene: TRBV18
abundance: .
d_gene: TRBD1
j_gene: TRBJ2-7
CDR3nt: TGTGCCAGCTCACTCGTACAGGGGGCGGAATACGAGCAGTACTTC
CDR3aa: CASSLVQGAEYEQYF

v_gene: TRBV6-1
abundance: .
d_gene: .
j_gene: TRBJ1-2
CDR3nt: TGTGCCAGCAGTGAAGCGCCAGGCGATGGCTACACCTTC
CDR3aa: CASSEAPGDGYTF

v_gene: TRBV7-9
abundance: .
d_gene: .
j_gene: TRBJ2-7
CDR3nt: TGTGCCAGCAGTGTATGGCAAACAGAATACGAGCAGTACTTC
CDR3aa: CASSVWQTEYEQYF

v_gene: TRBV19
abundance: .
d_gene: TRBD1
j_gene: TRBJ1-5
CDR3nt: TGTGCCGGGGGACAGGGTGGGAATCAGCCCCAGCATTTT
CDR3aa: CAGGQGGNQPQHF

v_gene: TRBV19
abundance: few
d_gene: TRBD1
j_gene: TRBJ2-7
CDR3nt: TGTGCCACCTCACCGGGGGACAGGGTCTACGAGCAGTACTTC
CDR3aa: CATSPGDRVYEQYF

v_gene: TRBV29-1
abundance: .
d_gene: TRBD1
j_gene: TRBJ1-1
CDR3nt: TGCAGCGTTGAAGGACAGGGGCGGGGGATTGAAGCTTTCTTT
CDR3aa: CSVEGQGRGIEAFF

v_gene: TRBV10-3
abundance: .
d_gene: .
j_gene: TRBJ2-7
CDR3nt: TGTGCCATTCGCGGGCCGGGCTACGAGCAGTACTTC
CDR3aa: CAIRGPGYEQYF

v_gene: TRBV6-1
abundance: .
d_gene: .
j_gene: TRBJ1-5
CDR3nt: TGTGCCAGCAGTGAAGATGCACAGATCAATCAGCCCCAGCATTTT
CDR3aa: CASSEDAQINQPQHF

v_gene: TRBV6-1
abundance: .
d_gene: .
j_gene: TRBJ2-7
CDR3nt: TGTGCCAGCAGTTCAGGGTACTCCTACGAGCAGTACTTC
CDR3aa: CASSSGYSYEQYF

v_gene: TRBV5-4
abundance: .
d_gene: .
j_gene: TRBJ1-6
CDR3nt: TGTGCCAGCAGCTTCCCTCCCCCCGATGAGTCTAGCTCCTATAATTCACCCCTCCACTTT
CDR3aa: CASSFPPPDESSSYNSPLHF

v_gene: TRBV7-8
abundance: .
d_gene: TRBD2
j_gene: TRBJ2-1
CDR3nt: TGTGCCAGCAGCTACACTAGCGGGGGGGAGCAGTTCTTC
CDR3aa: CASSYTSGGEQFF

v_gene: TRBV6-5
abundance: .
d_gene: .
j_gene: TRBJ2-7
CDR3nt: TGTGCCAGCAGTTACAGTAGAAGGGACTACGAGCAGTACTTC
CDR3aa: CASSYSRRDYEQYF

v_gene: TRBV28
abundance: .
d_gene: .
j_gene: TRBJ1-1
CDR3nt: TGTGCCAGCAGTTTTACGGGGAACACTGAAGCTTTCTTT
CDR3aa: CASSFTGNTEAFF

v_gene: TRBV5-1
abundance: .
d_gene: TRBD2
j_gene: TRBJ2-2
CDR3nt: TGCGCCAGCAGCGGTAGCGGGGGGGCCGTCGGGGAGCTGTTTTTT
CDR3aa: CASSGSGGAVGELFF

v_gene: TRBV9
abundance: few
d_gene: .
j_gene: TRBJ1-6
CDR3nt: TGTGCCAGCAGCCCGACGTCGGACAATACACCCCTCCACTTT
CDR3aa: CASSPTSDNTPLHF

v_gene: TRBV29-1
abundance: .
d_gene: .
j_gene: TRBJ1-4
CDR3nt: TGCAGTTACCGACAGCAGAATGAAAAACTGTTTTTT
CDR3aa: CSYRQQNEKLFF

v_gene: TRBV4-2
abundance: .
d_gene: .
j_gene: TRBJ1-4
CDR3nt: TGTGCCAGCAGCCGTTTGGCAGGGGTTAATGAAAAACTGTTTTTT
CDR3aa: CASSRLAGVNEKLFF

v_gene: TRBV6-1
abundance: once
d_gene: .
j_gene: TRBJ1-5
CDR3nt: TGTGCCAGCAGTGACGGGGTAGGGAGAGGTCAGCCCCAGCATTTT
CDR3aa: CASSDGVGRGQPQHF

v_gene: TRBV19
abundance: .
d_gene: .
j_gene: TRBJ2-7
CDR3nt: TGTGCCAGTAGTATAAGTCCGGGACTCAACTACGAGCAGTACTTC
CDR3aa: CASSISPGLNYEQYF

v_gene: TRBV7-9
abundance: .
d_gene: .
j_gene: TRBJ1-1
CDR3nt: TGTTCCAGCAGCGAAACGGGGGTAGGTACTGAAGCTTTCTTT
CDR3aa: CSSSETGVGTEAFF

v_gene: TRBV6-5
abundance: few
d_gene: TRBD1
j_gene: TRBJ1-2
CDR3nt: TGTGCCAGCAGTTATATTCGCACAGGGGGAAGCTATGGCTACACCTTC
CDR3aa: CASSYIRTGGSYGYTF

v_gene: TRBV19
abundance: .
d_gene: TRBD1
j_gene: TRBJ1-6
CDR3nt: TGTGCCAGTAGTATGGGGGACAGGGGGTACTCACCCCTCCACTTT
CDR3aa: CASSMGDRGYSPLHF

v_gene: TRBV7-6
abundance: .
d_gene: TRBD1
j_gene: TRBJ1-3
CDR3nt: TGTGCCAGCAGCTATCAGGGGGTAAAAGGAAACACCATATATTTT
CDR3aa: CASSYQGVKGNTIYF

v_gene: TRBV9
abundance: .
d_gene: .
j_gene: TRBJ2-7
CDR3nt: TGTGCCAGCAGCGCAACCTTGGGGCTAACCGAGCAGTACTTC
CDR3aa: CASSATLGLTEQYF

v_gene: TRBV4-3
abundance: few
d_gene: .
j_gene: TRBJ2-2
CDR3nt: TGCGCCAGCAGCCAAGGGAGGCTAACCGGGGAGCTGTTTTTT
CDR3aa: CASSQGRLTGELFF

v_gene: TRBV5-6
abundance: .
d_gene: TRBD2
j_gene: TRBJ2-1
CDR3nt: TGTGCCAGCAGCTTAGCGGGGGGGCCGCGGAATGAGCAGTTCTTC
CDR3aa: CASSLAGGPRNEQFF

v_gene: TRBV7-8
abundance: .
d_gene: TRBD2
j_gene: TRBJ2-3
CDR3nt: TGTGCCAGCAGCCAACGAGATTCGGGAGCGGGGCGGACAGATACGCAGTATTTT
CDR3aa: CASSQRDSGAGRTDTQYF

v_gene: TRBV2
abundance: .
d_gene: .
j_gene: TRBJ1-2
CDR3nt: TGTGCCAGCGGGTCGACTGGGTATGGCTACACCTTC
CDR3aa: CASGSTGYGYTF

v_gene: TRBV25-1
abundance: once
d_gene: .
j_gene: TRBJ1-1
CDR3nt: TGTGCCAGCAGTGAATTACCCGGGGGGTTGAACACTGAAGCTTTCTTT
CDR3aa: CASSELPGGLNTEAFF

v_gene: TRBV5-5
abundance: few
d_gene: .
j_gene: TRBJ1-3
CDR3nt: TGTGCCAGCAGCCAAAGATCACAAGGGGAACGCTCTGGAAACACCATATATTTT
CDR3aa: CASSQRSQGERSGNTIYF